This entry features one T cell receptor beta chain sequence. Its antigen is currently unknown. The sample comes from a study of OX40 agonist ivuxolimab in advanced cancers. Findings and limits, study-wide: Expanded clones were, on average, more numerous in CD8+ T cells than in CD4+. Expansion of clones was among the lowest in partial responders at 0.1-3.0 mg/kg. Blood T cells, both CD4+ and CD8+, expanded clonally by week 6 at 0.1 to 3.0 mg/kg.

Using immunoSEQ multiplex PCR, the repertoire was profiled, and TCRdb retains in-frame clones only, with some absent. Here the sample spans about 28,000 clones, approximately 90% being singletons. Germline V gene sequence: CDR1 GTSNPN, CDR2 SVGIG (reference sequence). This CDR3 has 14 residues. The V and J ends lost 4 bases and 5 bases respectively, with 17 bases between them. Any history of autoimmune disease or systemic immunosuppression disqualified patients. The sample here was CD4+ or CD8+ T cells sorted from blood, taken in a trial of the OX40 agonist ivuxolimab. The receptor was isolated from an adult with an advanced solid tumor such as melanoma, head and neck, liver or kidney cancer. This chain joins TRBV30 and TRBJ1-1; D remains ambiguous. The CDR3 reads CAWNPGAGGTEAFF. The CDR3 nucleotides read TGTGCCTGGAACCCGGGAGCGGGTGGAACTGAAGCTTTCTTT.